This is a list of T cell receptor beta chains from one sample in a study of T-cell memory formation after mild COVID-19. TCRdb redid the calling of the 5' RACE reads with MiXCR, one entry per CDR3 protein. The sample includes a few hundred thousand distinct CDR3 sequences, approximately 27% of them seen just once. Sample: PBMCs or a T cell subset sorted from them (not recorded which). These receptors were obtained from an adult woman who had mild COVID-19 (a few samples of this study predate the infection). Cell type and time point are not known. Both conserved end residues are part of each CDR3. The D gene is left open where the match is weak. The size of a clone is reported for some rows only, either as once, few or many, or as a class for expanded clones.

j_call v_call d_call clone_size cdr3_nt cdr3_aa
TRBJ1-1 TRBV2 . . TGTGCCAGCAGTGCAGCATGGAACTCGAACACTGAAGCTTTCTTT CASSAAWNSNTEAFF
TRBJ2-1 TRBV7-9 TRBD2 . TGTGCCAGCAGCTTCAGGTCCGGGACTAGCGCGGAGCTCTCCTACAATGAGCAGTTCTTC CASSFRSGTSAELSYNEQFF
TRBJ1-2 TRBV4-1 . . TGCGCCAGCAGCCAAGCAAGGGAGAACTATGGCTACACCTTC CASSQARENYGYTF
TRBJ2-5 TRBV7-6 TRBD1 . TGTGCCAGCAGGATGGTACCGGGACAGTACCAAGAGACCCAGTACTTC CASRMVPGQYQETQYF
TRBJ1-5 TRBV27 . . TGTGCCAGCAGTTTGTACTCAGGGGTGGATCAGCCCCAGCATTTT CASSLYSGVDQPQHF
TRBJ2-2 TRBV2 . many TGTGCCAGCACCGGACGGGCCGGGGAGCTGTTTTTT CASTGRAGELFF
TRBJ2-7 TRBV27 TRBD1 . TGTGCCAGCAGTCCTTGGGACAGGGGGACCTCCTACGAGCAGTACTTC CASSPWDRGTSYEQYF
TRBJ1-1 TRBV5-1 TRBD1 few TGCGCCAGCAGCGGGGGACAGCCGAACACTGAAGCTTTCTTT CASSGGQPNTEAFF
TRBJ2-5 TRBV2 . . TGTGCCAGCAGTAACGACCTACAAGAGACCCAGTACTTC CASSNDLQETQYF
TRBJ2-3 TRBV11-3 TRBD2 . TGTGCCAGCAGCCCAGCGGGGCTCCTCACAGATACGCAGTATTTT CASSPAGLLTDTQYF
TRBJ1-1 TRBV20-1 . once TGCAGTGCTCCGGACAGAACCCTCGGTTTCTTT CSAPDRTLGFF
TRBJ1-1 TRBV4-2 . . TGTGCCAGCAGCCAAGGGGTCAGTGGCACCACTGAAGCTTTCTTT CASSQGVSGTTEAFF
TRBJ2-1 TRBV7-2 TRBD2 many TGTGCCAGCAGCTTGCATACTAGCGAACAGTTCTTC CASSLHTSEQFF
TRBJ2-2 TRBV7-9 . few TGTGCCAGCAGCTTTACAGGTTATATCGGGGAGCTGTTTTTT CASSFTGYIGELFF
TRBJ2-2 TRBV7-2 . . TGTGCCAGCAGCCTAAAGGGTTCCGGGGAGCTGTTTTTT CASSLKGSGELFF
TRBJ2-3 TRBV7-9 . . TGTGCCAGCAGCTTAGGATCTCAGGGGATATCCACAGATACGCAGTATTTT CASSLGSQGISTDTQYF
TRBJ1-2 TRBV20-1 TRBD1 . TGCAGTGCTAGTCCCAGGGGGGACCGCTACACCTTC CSASPRGDRYTF
TRBJ2-5 TRBV9 . . TGTGCCAGCAGCGTAGAGTTGGGACTCTGGTACCAAGAGACCCAGTACTTC CASSVELGLWYQETQYF
TRBJ2-1 TRBV11-2 TRBD2 . TGTGCCAGCAGCCCGGGGGGACTAGTGGTTCACAATGAGCAGTTCTTC CASSPGGLVVHNEQFF
TRBJ2-5 TRBV7-8 TRBD1 few TGTGCCAGCAGCCTCGGGACAGGGTTGGAGACCCAGTACTTC CASSLGTGLETQYF
TRBJ2-7 TRBV9 TRBD1 . TGTGCCAGCAGCGTAGGGGGGACAGGGATGTTCTACGAGCAGTACTTC CASSVGGTGMFYEQYF
TRBJ1-1 TRBV24-1 TRBD1 . TGTGCCGTACAGGGGAGTAACACTGAAGCTTTCTTT CAVQGSNTEAFF
TRBJ2-7 TRBV5-1 TRBD2 few TGCGCCAGCAGCTTGGATCTAGCGGGGGACGAGCAGTACTTC CASSLDLAGDEQYF
TRBJ1-1 TRBV12-3/TRBV12-4 TRBD1 few TGTGCCAGCAGGGAACAGGGGAGGAACACTGAAGCTTTCTTT CASREQGRNTEAFF
TRBJ1-1 TRBV9 TRBD1 . TGTGCCAGCACCCTAACACAGGGGAGTGAAGCTTTCTTT CASTLTQGSEAFF
TRBJ2-6 TRBV7-3 . . TGTGCCAGCAGCTCGGGGGTCTCTGGGGCCAACGTCCTGACTTTC CASSSGVSGANVLTF
TRBJ2-7 TRBV29-1 . few TGCAGCTCGTTGGACAGCCCCCGTGGAGAGCAGTACTTC CSSLDSPRGEQYF
TRBJ2-3 TRBV4-3 . few TGCGCCAGCAGCCGGAGGGTGCAGGGCAGCACAGATACGCAGTATTTT CASSRRVQGSTDTQYF
TRBJ1-2 TRBV29-1 . few TGCAGCGTTGAAGGACTAGAGGGCTACACCTTC CSVEGLEGYTF
TRBJ2-3 TRBV5-5 . few TGTGCCAGCAGCAGGTCCGCTCAGCCCCTGGCAAGTGATACGCAGTATTTT CASSRSAQPLASDTQYF
TRBJ2-1 TRBV10-3 TRBD2 . TGTGCCATCAGTGAAGCGGGAGAGGTAAATGAGCAGTTCTTC CAISEAGEVNEQFF
TRBJ2-7 TRBV20-1 TRBD2 . TGCAGTGCTAGGTCCGTAGCGGGAGACTGGTACGAGCAGTACTTC CSARSVAGDWYEQYF
TRBJ2-3 TRBV5-1 . few TGCGCCAGCAGCTCGGGACAGCCCCTTAGGGGGAGGGATACGCAGTATTTT CASSSGQPLRGRDTQYF
TRBJ2-7 TRBV5-6 TRBD1 few TGTGCCAGCAGCGGCAGGGGGCTCAGCTCCTACGAGCAGTACTTC CASSGRGLSSYEQYF
TRBJ1-1 TRBV29-1 TRBD1 few TGCAGCGCCTCATCCGGGACAGGGGACACTGAAGCTTTCTTT CSASSGTGDTEAFF
TRBJ2-7 TRBV29-1 TRBD1 . TGCAGCGTTGAGCGAGGGGGCCCCTACGAGCAGTACTTC CSVERGGPYEQYF
TRBJ1-4 TRBV10-3 . few TGTGCCATCAGTGCAGACAGGAATGAAAAACTGTTTTTT CAISADRNEKLFF
TRBJ2-7 TRBV3-2 . . TGTGCCAGCAGCCAAAACTCCTACGAGCAGTACTTC CASSQNSYEQYF
TRBJ2-7 TRBV6-2/TRBV6-3 TRBD2 few TGTGCCAGCAGTTACTCGGCTAGCGGGAGTAGCTACGAGCAGTACTTC CASSYSASGSSYEQYF
TRBJ2-1 TRBV24-1 . . TGTGCCACCAGTGATTCTGGGACGGATCCGTACAATGAGCAGTTCTTC CATSDSGTDPYNEQFF
TRBJ2-7 TRBV7-9 TRBD1 few TGTGCCAGCAGCACCCACACGACAGGGGCTACCTACGAGCAGTACTTC CASSTHTTGATYEQYF
TRBJ2-7 TRBV7-9 TRBD2 few TGTGCCAGCAGCTTCAGCGGGGGGACCGACTACGAGCAGTACTTC CASSFSGGTDYEQYF
TRBJ2-5 TRBV19 . . TGTGCCAGTAGCGGACCGACAGGTGGGGAGACCCAGTACTTC CASSGPTGGETQYF
TRBJ2-7 TRBV25-1 . few TGTGCCAGCAGTGAAGCGGCACTCGAGGTGGGGGAGCAGTACTTC CASSEAALEVGEQYF
TRBJ2-1 TRBV5-1 TRBD2 . TGCGCCAGCAGTCCCGGGACTACGAGGGGCAATGAGCAGTTCTTC CASSPGTTRGNEQFF
TRBJ2-1 TRBV28 TRBD2 . TGTGCCAGCAGTTTCCCCGGGACTAGCGGGACTAGCTCCTACAATGAGCAGTTCTTC CASSFPGTSGTSSYNEQFF